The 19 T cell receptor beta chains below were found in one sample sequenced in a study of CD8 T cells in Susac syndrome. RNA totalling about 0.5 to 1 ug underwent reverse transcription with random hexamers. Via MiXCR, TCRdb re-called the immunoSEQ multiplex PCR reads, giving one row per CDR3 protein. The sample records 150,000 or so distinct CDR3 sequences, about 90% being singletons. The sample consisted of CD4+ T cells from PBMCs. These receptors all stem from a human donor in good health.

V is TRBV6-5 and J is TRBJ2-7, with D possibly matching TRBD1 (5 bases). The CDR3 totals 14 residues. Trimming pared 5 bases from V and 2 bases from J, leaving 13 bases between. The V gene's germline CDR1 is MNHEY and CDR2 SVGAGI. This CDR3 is CASSPRQTPYEQYF. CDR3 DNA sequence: TGTGCCAGCAGTCCCCGACAGACGCCCTACGAGCAGTACTTC.

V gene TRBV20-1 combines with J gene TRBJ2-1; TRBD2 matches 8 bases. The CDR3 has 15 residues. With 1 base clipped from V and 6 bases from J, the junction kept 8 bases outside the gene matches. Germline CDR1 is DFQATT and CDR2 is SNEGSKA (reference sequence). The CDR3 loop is CSARVGLGVRNEQFF. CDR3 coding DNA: TGCAGTGCTAGAGTGGGACTAGGGGTCCGCAATGAGCAGTTCTTC.

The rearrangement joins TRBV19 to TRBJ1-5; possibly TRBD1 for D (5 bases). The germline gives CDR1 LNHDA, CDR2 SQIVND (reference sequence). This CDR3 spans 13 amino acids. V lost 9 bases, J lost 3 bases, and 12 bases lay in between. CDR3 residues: CASTGTHNQPQHF. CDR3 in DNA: TGTGCCAGCACTGGGACCCACAATCAGCCCCAGCATTTT. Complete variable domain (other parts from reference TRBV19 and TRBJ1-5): DGGITQSPKYLFRKEGQNVTLSCEQNLNHDAMYWYRQDPGQGLRLIYYSQIVNDFQKGDIAEGYSVSREKKESFPLTVTSAQKNPTAFYLCASTGTHNQPQHFGDGTRLSIL.

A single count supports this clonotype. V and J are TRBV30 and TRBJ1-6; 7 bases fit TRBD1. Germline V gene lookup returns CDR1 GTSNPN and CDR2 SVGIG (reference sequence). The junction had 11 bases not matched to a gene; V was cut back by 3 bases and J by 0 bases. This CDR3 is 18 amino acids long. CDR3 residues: CAWRGGTTGSSYNSPLHF. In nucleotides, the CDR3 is TGTGCCTGGAGAGGGGGGACGACAGGGAGCTCCTATAATTCACCCCTCCACTTT.

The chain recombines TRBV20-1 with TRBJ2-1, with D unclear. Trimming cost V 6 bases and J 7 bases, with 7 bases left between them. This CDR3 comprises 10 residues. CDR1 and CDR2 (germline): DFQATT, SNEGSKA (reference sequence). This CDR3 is CSAPVNEQFF. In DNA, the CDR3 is TGCAGTGCCCCCGTGAATGAGCAGTTCTTC.

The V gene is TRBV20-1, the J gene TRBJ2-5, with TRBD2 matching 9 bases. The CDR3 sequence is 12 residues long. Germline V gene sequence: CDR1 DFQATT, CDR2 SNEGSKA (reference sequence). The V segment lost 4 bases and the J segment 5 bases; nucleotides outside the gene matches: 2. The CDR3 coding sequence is TGCAGTGCTACTAGCGGGACTGAGACCCAGTACTTC. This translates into CSATSGTETQYF.

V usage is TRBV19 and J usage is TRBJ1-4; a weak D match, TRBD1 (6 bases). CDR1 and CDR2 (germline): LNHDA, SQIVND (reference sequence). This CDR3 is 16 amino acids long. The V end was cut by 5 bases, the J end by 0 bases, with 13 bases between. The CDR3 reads CASSSPGQTTNEKLFF. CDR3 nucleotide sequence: TGTGCCAGTAGTTCCCCCGGACAGACAACTAATGAAAAACTGTTTTTT.

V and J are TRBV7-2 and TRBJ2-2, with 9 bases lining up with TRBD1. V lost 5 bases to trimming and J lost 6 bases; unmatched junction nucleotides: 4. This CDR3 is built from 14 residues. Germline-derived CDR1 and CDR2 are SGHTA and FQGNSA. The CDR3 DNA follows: TGTGCCAGCAGCCGTCGACAGGGGGCCGGGGAGCTGTTTTTT. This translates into CASSRRQGAGELFF.

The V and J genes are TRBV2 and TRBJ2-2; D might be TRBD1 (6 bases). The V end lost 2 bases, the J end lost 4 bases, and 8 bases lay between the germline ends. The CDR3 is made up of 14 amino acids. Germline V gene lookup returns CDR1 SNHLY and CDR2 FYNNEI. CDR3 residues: CASSEQGFTGELFF. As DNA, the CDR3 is TGTGCCAGCAGTGAACAGGGGTTCACCGGGGAGCTGTTTTTT. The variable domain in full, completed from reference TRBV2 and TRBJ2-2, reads EPEVTQTPSHQVTQMGQEVILRCVPISNHLYFYWYRQILGQKVEFLVSFYNNEISEKSEIFDDQFSVERPDGSNFTLKIRSTKLEDSAMYFCASSEQGFTGELFFGEGSRLTVL.

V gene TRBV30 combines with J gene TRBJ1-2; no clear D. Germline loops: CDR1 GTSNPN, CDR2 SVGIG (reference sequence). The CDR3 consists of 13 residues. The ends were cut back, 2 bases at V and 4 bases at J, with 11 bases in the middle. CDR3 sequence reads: CAWSPPGSYGYTF. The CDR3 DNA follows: TGTGCCTGGAGTCCTCCGGGCTCCTATGGCTACACCTTC.

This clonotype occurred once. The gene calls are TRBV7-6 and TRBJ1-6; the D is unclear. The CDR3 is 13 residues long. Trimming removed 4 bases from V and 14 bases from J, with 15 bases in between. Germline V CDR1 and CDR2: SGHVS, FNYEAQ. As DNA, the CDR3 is TGTGCCAGCAGCTCGGCCACACCCGGAACCCTCCACTTT. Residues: CASSSATPGTLHF. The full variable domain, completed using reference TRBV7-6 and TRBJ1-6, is GAGVSQSPRYKVTKRGQDVALRCDPISGHVSLYWYRQALGQGPEFLTYFNYEAQQDKSGLPNDRFSAERPEGSISTLTIQRTEQRDSAMYRCASSSATPGTLHFGNGTRLTVT.

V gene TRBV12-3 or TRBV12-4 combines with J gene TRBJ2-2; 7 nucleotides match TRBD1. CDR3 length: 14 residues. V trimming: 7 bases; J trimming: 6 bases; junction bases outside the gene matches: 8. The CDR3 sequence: CASTGTEVAGELFF. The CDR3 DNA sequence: TGTGCCAGCACCGGGACAGAAGTGGCCGGGGAGCTGTTTTTT.

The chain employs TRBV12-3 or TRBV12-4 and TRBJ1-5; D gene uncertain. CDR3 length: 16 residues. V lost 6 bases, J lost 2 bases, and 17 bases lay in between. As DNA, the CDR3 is TGTGCCAGCAGCGTCTCGGAGGGAAGAGGCAATCAGCCCCAGCATTTT. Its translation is CASSVSEGRGNQPQHF.

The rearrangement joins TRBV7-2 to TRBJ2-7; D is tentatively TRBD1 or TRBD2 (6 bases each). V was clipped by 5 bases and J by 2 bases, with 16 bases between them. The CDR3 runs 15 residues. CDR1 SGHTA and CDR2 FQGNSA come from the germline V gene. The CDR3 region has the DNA TGTGCCAGCAGCCCACAAGGGGGGACCGCCTACGAGCAGTACTTC. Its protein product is CASSPQGGTAYEQYF.

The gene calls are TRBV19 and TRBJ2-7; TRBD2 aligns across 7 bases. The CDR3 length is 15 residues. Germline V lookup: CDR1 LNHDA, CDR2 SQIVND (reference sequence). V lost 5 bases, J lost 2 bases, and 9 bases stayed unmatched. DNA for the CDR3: TGTGCCAGTAGTCGGGTGGGAGGGGCCCCCTACGAGCAGTACTTC. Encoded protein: CASSRVGGAPYEQYF.

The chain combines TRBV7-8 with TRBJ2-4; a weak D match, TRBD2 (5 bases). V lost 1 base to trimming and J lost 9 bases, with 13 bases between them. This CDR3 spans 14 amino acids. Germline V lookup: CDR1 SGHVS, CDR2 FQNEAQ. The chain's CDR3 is CASSLDDYTRIQYF. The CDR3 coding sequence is TGTGCCAGCAGCTTAGATGACTACACCCGCATTCAGTACTTC.

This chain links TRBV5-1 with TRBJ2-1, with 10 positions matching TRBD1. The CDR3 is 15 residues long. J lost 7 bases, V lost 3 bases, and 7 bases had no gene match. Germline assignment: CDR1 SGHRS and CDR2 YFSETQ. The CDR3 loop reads CASSSGQGTYNEQFF. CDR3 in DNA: TGCGCCAGCAGCTCGGGACAGGGGACTTATAATGAGCAGTTCTTC.

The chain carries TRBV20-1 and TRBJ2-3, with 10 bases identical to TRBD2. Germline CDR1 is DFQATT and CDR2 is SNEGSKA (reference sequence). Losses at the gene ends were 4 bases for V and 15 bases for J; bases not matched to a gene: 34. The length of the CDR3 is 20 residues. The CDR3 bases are TGCAGTGCTACCCCCTCCCCCGCTAGCGGGAGACGGGAAGTAGCACAGATACGCTATTTT. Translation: CSATPSPASGRREVAQIRYF.

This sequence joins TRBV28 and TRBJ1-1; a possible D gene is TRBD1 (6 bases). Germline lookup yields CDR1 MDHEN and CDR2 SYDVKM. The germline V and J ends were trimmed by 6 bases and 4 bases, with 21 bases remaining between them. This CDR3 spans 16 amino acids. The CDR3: CASSPRGTSGATEAFF. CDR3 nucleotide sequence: TGTGCCAGCAGCCCGAGGGGGACCAGCGGTGCCACTGAAGCTTTCTTT.